A single sample gave rise to the 10 T cell receptor beta chains below, sequenced in a study of response to subunit inactivated influenza vaccine. TCRdb redid the calling of the RT-PCR reads with MiXCR, one entry per CDR3 protein. Of 200,000 to 300,000 distinct CDR3 sequences listed, approximately 12% are singletons. The sequencing here drew on non-naive T cells sorted from PBMCs, taken 14 to 15 days before vaccination. Receptors were obtained from a man aged 45-65 years who received an inactivated influenza vaccine.

The sample holds a few counts of this clonotype. This chain connects TRBV7-3 to TRBJ2-5; 10 bases are a match to TRBD2. Germline assignment: CDR1 SGHTA and CDR2 FQGTGA. CDR3 size: 15 residues. The V segment lost 5 bases and the J segment 2 bases; nucleotides outside the gene matches: 5. CDR3 nucleotides: TGTGCCAGCAGCGCACAACTAGCGGGACAAGAGACCCAGTACTTC. This gives the protein CASSAQLAGQETQYF. Full variable domain (rest looked up from reference TRBV7-3 and TRBJ2-5): GAGVSQTPSNKVTEKGKYVELRCDPISGHTALYWYRQSLGQGPEFLIYFQGTGAADDSGLPNDRFFAVRPEGSVSTLKIQRTERGDSAVYLCASSAQLAGQETQYFGPGTRLLVL.

This chain joins TRBV20-1 and TRBJ2-7, with 9 bases that match TRBD2. Germline V CDR1 and CDR2: DFQATT, SNEGSKA (reference sequence). This CDR3 spans 14 amino acids. The V segment lost 0 bases and the J segment 6 bases; nucleotides outside the gene matches: 6. The CDR3 region is CSARELAGVGEQYF. The CDR3 region has the DNA TGCAGTGCTAGAGAGTTAGCGGGAGTTGGCGAGCAGTACTTC.

At least ten counts were recorded for this clonotype. The rearrangement links TRBV6-2 or TRBV6-3 to TRBJ2-1, with TRBD2 as a possible D gene (6 bases). The CDR3 loop spans 16 amino acids. V gave up 6 bases and J gave up 0 bases, with 15 bases separating them. Germline-derived CDR1 and CDR2 are MNHEY and SVGEGT. CDR3 sequence: CASSHRREDSYNEQFF. The CDR3 region has the DNA TGTGCCAGCAGCCACCGAAGGGAGGACTCCTACAATGAGCAGTTCTTC.

The chain couples TRBV11-2 to TRBJ2-5, with 9 bases aligning to TRBD2. The germline gives CDR1 SGHAT, CDR2 FQNNGV. The CDR3 has 15 amino acids. V trimming: 6 bases; J trimming: 9 bases; junction bases outside the gene matches: 14. The CDR3 reads CASRPGGGASGAQYF. The DNA for the CDR3 is TGTGCCAGCAGGCCCGGAGGCGGGGCTAGCGGGGCCCAGTACTTC. Together with reference TRBV11-2 and TRBJ2-5, the CDR3 gives the full variable domain: EAGVAQSPRYKIIEKRQSVAFWCNPISGHATLYWYQQILGQGPKLLIQFQNNGVVDDSQLPKDRFSAERLKGVDSTLKIQPAKLEDSAVYLCASRPGGGASGAQYFGPGTRLLVL.

This clonotype was counted many times. The CDR3 DNA follows: TGTGCCAGCAGCCAAGATCCCCGACAGCGATATAATTCACCCCTCCACTTT. Translation gives CASSQDPRQRYNSPLHF. This sequence joins TRBV4-2 and TRBJ1-6; maybe TRBD1 (5 bases). The V end was cut by 0 bases, the J end by 4 bases, with 13 bases between. In germline, CDR1 is LGHNA, CDR2 YNFKEQ. The CDR3 is 17 amino acids.

The sample holds many counts of this clonotype. The V call is TRBV4-2, the J call TRBJ2-5; D not resolved. The CDR3 is made up of 14 amino acids. The V end lost 2 bases, the J end lost 5 bases, and 12 bases lay between the germline ends. CDR1 is LGHNA, CDR2 YNFKEQ, per germline. Here the CDR3 reads CASSQNDGLETQYF. The CDR3 DNA follows: TGTGCCAGCAGCCAAAATGACGGATTGGAGACCCAGTACTTC.

This clonotype was seen a few times. The chain recombines TRBV28 with TRBJ2-3; no definite D call. CDR1 and CDR2 from the germline V gene are MDHEN and SYDVKM. The CDR3 runs to 14 residues. The V end was cut by 7 bases, the J end by 2 bases, with 13 bases between. This chain's CDR3 is CASTRQPATDTQYF. The DNA for the CDR3 is TGTGCCAGCACTAGGCAGCCAGCCACAGATACGCAGTATTTT.

The rearrangement uses TRBV9 and TRBJ1-6; D ambiguous. This CDR3 spans 18 amino acids. Trimming took 0 bases from V and 5 from J, leaving 18 bases between them. CDR1 is SGDLS and CDR2 is YYNGEE in the germline V gene. The CDR3 region has the DNA TGTGCCAGCAGCGTAGGGGGAGGTCGTGGGCCAGATAATTCACCCCTCCACTTT. Translation: CASSVGGGRGPDNSPLHF.

This clonotype has more than one count but fewer than ten. This chain uses TRBV6-1 with TRBJ1-3, with D perhaps TRBD1 (5 bases). This CDR3 spans 17 amino acids. Between the trimmed V and J ends, which lost 0 bases and 0 bases, there was a span of 12 bases. CDR1 MNHNS and CDR2 SASEGT come from the germline V gene. The CDR3 nucleotides read TGTGCCAGCAGTGAAGCTTTGGGGCCCACCTCTGGAAACACCATATATTTT. Protein product: CASSEALGPTSGNTIYF.

There are a few counts of this clonotype. Germline is not matched at one junction end, which may reflect a read error. This sequence joins TRBV3-1 and TRBJ1-5; D is ambiguous. The CDR3 loop spans 16 amino acids. Germline V gene sequence: CDR1 LGHDT, CDR2 YNNKEL (reference sequence). In DNA, the CDR3 is TGTGCCTGCAGCCAAGGGTGGGGAAATAGCAATCAGCCCCAGCATTTT. This translates into CACSQGWGNSNQPQHF.